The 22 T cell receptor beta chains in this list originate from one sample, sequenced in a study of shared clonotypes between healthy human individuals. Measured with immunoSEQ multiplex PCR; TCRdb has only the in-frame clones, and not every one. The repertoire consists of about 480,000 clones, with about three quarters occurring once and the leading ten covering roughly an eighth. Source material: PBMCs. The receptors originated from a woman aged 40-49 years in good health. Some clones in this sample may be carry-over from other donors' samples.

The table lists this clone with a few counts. The CDR3: CSARSNWGAFF. In DNA, the CDR3 is TGCAGTGCCCGTTCAAATTGGGGAGCTTTCTTT. The chain employs TRBV20-1 and TRBJ1-1; D remains unclear. With 6 bases removed from V and 10 bases from J, the gap between germline ends came to 15 bases. Germline assignment: CDR1 DFQATT and CDR2 SNEGSKA (reference sequence). The CDR3 consists of 11 residues.

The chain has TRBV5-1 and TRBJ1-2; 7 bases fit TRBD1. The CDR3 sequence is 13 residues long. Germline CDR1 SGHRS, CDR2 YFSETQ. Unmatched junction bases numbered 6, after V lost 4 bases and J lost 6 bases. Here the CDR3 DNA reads TGCGCCAGCAGCCCACAGGGGTTTGATGGCTACACCTTC. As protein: CASSPQGFDGYTF. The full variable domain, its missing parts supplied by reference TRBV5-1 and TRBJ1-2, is KAGVTQTPRYLIKTRGQQVTLSCSPISGHRSVSWYQQTPGQGLQFLFEYFSETQRNKGNFPGRFSGRQFSNSRSEMNVSTLELGDSALYLCASSPQGFDGYTFGSGTRLTVV.

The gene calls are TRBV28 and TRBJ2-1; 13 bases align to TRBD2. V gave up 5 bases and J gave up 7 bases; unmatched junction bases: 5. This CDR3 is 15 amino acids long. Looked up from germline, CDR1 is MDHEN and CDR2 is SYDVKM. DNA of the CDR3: TGTGCCAGCAGTCCTGGACTAGCGGGAGTAAATGAGCAGTTCTTC. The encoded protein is CASSPGLAGVNEQFF.

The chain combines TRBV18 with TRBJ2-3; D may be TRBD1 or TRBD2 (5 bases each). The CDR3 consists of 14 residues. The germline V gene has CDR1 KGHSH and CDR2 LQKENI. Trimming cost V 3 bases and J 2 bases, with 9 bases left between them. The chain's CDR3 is CASSPTADTDTQYF. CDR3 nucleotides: TGTGCCAGCTCACCGACAGCGGACACAGATACGCAGTATTTT.

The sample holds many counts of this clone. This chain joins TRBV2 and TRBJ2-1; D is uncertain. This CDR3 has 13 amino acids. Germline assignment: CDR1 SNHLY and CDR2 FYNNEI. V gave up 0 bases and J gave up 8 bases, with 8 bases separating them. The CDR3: CASSEAFSHEQFF. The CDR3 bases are TGTGCCAGCAGTGAAGCATTTTCCCATGAGCAGTTCTTC.

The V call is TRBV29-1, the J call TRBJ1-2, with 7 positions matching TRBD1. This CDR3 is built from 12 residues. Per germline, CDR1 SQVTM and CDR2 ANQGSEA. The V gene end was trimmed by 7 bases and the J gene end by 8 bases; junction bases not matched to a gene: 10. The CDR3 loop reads CSAPDRVEGYTF. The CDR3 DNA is TGCAGCGCACCTGACAGGGTCGAGGGCTACACCTTC.

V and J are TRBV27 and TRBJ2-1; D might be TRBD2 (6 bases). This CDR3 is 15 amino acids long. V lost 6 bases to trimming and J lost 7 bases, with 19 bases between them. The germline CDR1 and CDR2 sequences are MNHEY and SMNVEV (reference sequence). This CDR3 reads CASRRGPTPGNEQFF. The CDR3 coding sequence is TGTGCCAGCAGGCGGGGACCTACCCCGGGGAATGAGCAGTTCTTC.

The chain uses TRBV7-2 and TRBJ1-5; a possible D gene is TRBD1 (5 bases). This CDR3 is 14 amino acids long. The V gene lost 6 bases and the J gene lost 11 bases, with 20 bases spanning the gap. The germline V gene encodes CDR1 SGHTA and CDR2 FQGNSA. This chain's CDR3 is CASRRDHLGGAQHF. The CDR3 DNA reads TGTGCCAGCAGACGGGACCACCTCGGGGGGGCCCAGCATTTT.

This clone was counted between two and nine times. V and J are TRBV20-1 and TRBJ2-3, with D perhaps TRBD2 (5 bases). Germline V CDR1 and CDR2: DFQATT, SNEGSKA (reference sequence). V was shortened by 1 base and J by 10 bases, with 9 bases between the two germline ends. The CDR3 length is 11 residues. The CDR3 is CSARGGSAQYF. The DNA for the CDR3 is TGCAGTGCTAGAGGAGGGTCCGCGCAGTATTTT.

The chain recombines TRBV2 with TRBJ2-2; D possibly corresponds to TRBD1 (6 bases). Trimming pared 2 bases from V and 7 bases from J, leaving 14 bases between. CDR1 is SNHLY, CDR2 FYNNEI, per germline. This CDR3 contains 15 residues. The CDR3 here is CASSERAGAGGELFF. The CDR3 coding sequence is TGTGCCAGCAGTGAAAGGGCAGGGGCCGGCGGGGAGCTGTTTTTT.

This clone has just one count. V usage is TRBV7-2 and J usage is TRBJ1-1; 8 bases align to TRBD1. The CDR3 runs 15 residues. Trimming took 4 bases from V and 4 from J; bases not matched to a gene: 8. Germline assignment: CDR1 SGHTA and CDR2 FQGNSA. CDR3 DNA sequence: TGTGCCAGCAGCTCCCAGACAGGGGCTCCCACTGAAGCTTTCTTT. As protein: CASSSQTGAPTEAFF.

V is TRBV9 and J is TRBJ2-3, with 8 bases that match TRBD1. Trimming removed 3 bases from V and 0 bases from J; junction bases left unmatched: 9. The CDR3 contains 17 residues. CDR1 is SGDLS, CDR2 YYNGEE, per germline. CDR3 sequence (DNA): TGTGCCAGCAGCGCGCCCACAGGGGGTAGAAGCACAGATACGCAGTATTTT. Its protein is CASSAPTGGRSTDTQYF.

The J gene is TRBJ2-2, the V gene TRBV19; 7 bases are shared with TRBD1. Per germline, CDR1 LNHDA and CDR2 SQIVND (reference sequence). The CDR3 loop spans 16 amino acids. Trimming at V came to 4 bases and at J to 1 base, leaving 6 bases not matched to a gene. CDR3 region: CASSNWTGRNTGELFF. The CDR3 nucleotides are TGTGCCAGTAGTAACTGGACAGGAAGGAACACCGGGGAGCTGTTTTTT. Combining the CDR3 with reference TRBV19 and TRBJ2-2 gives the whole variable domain DGGITQSPKYLFRKEGQNVTLSCEQNLNHDAMYWYRQDPGQGLRLIYYSQIVNDFQKGDIAEGYSVSREKKESFPLTVTSAQKNPTAFYLCASSNWTGRNTGELFFGEGSRLTVL.

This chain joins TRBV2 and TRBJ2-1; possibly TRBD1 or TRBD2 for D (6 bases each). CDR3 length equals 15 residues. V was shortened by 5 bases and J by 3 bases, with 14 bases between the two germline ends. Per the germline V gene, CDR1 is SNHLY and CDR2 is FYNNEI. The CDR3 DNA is TGTGCCAGCAGTACCCAACAGGGAGGCTACAATGAGCAGTTCTTC. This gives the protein CASSTQQGGYNEQFF.

CDR3: CASSLGTWTGTDTQYF. The CDR3 DNA sequence: TGTGCCAGCAGCTTAGGGACTTGGACAGGCACAGATACGCAGTATTTT. The J gene is TRBJ2-3, the V gene TRBV11-2, with D maybe TRBD1 (6 bases). Germline CDR1 SGHAT, CDR2 FQNNGV. V was pared by 1 base and J by 1 base, with 12 bases between. The CDR3 totals 16 residues.

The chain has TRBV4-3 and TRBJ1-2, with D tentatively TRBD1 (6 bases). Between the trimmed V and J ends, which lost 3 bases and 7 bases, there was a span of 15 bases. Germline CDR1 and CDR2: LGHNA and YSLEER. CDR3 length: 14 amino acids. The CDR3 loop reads CASSHPDSLGGYTF. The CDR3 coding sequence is TGCGCCAGCAGCCACCCGGACAGTCTTGGTGGCTACACCTTC.

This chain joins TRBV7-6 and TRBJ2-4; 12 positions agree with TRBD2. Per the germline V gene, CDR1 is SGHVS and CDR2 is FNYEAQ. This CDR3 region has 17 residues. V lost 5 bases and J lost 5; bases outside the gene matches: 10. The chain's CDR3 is CASSPGLLAGGENIQYF. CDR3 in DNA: TGTGCCAGCAGCCCGGGACTTCTAGCGGGAGGGGAAAACATTCAGTACTTC.

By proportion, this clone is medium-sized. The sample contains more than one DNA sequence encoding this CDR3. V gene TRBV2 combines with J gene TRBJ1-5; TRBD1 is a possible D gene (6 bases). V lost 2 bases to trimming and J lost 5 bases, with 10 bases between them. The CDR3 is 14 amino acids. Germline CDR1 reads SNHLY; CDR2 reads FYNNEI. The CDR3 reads CASSELDSDQPQHF. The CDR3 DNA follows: TGTGCCAGCAGTGAATTGGACAGCGATCAGCCCCAGCATTTT.

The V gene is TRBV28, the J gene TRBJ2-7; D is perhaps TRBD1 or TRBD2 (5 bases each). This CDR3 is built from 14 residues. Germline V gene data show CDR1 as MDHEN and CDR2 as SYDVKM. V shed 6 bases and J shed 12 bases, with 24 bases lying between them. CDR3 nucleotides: TGTGCCAGCAGCCCCGGGACCCTCAATATTGGGGGGTACTTC. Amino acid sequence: CASSPGTLNIGGYF.

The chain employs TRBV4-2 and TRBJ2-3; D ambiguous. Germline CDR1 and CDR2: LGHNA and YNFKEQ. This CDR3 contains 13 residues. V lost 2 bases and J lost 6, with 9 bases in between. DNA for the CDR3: TGTGCCAGCAGCCAAAATAGGGTTGATACGCAGTATTTT. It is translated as CASSQNRVDTQYF.

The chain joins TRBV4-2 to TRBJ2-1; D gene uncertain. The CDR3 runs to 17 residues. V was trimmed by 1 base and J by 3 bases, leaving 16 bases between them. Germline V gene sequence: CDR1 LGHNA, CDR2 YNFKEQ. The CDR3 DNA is TGTGCCAGCAGCCAAGGAGTGTCGGAGATAGACTACAATGAGCAGTTCTTC. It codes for CASSQGVSEIDYNEQFF.

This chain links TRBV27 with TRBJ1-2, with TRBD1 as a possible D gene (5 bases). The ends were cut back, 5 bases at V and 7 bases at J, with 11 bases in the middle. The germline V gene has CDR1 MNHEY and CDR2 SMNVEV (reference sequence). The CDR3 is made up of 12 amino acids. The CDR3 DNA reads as TGTGCCAGCAGTGCAGGGTGGGGTGGCTACACCTTC. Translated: CASSAGWGGYTF.